This T cell receptor beta chain was documented in a study of blood T cells in healthy people across ages. Notes on the study in general: Aged donors had fewer naive CD4+ cells and lower diversity than long-lived donors. It was not known whether donors were CMV positive (a possible confounder of expanded clonotype changes).

Then a second PCR, running about 6 to 12 cycles, was carried out with a sample-barcoded 5' primer and a J-beta primer mix. A template-switch adaptor with 12 random nucleotides tagged each cDNA molecule. TCRdb independently ran MiXCR on the 5' RACE reads; one entry per CDR3 protein. Here the sample spans about a million distinct CDR3 sequences, 45% to 50% being singletons. The CDR3 extends over 16 amino acids. Looked up from germline, CDR1 is SQVTM and CDR2 is ANQGSEA. Trimming stripped 4 bases from V and 0 bases from J, with 16 bases between. On this clonotype itself: The antigen remains undetermined.

The specimen was blood. The clonotype comes from a man younger than 40 in good health. The chain couples TRBV29-1 to TRBJ1-3; D uncertain. The CDR3 region is CSVGFARPNSGNTIYF. For the CDR3, the DNA is TGCAGCGTTGGATTTGCCAGGCCGAACTCTGGAAACACCATATATTTT. The whole variable domain, remainder taken from reference TRBV29-1 and TRBJ1-3, is SAVISQKPSRDICQRGTSLTIQCQVDSQVTMMFWYRQQPGQSLTLIATANQGSEATYESGFVIDKFPISRPNLTFSTLTVSNMSPEDSSIYLCSVGFARPNSGNTIYFGEGSWLTVV.